Listed below are T cell receptor beta chains from one sample, sequenced in a study of PD-L1 blockade in urothelial cancer. Clones were read by immunoSEQ multiplex PCR, and TCRdb kept only the in-frame ones, dropping some. In the table there are some 110,000 clones, around nine tenths of which are singletons. This specimen consisted of PBMCs, obtained around atezolizumab (anti-PD-L1) treatment. The receptors originated from a man between 60 and 75 years old with urothelial cancer. CDR3s include the opening cysteine and the closing phenylalanine or tryptophan. Each record gives: D gene, clone size, V gene, J gene, CDR3 protein, CDR3 DNA. A D gene is named only where the DNA matches it firmly. For some rows the clone size is stated as once, few or many, or as a class when expanded; others skip it.

>TRBD2|NA|TRBV9|TRBJ2-2
CASSVEVLREYTGELFF
TGTGCCAGCAGCGTAGAAGTTTTGCGGGAGTACACCGGGGAGCTGTTTTTT
>TRBD1|NA|TRBV18|TRBJ2-7
CASSARQGRTVGEQYF
TGTGCCAGCTCAGCCCGACAGGGGCGAACCGTGGGCGAGCAGTACTTC
>NA|NA|TRBV7-2|TRBJ1-1
CASSLRGDPADTEAFF
TGTGCCAGCAGCCTCAGGGGCGACCCAGCGGACACTGAAGCTTTCTTT
>NA|NA|TRBV2|TRBJ1-3
CASSEGVLTGNTIYF
TGTGCCAGCAGTGAAGGAGTGTTAACTGGAAACACCATATATTTT
>TRBD1|NA|TRBV5-1|TRBJ2-7
CASRSQGAHEQYF
TGCGCCAGCAGATCCCAGGGGGCTCACGAGCAGTACTTC
>NA|NA|TRBV2|TRBJ2-7
CASSEWLLASGQYF
TGTGCCAGCAGTGAATGGCTGCTAGCCTCCGGGCAGTACTTC
>NA|NA|TRBV6-1|TRBJ2-1
CASSDGYLRYNEQFF
TGTGCCAGCAGTGACGGTTACCTACGTTACAATGAGCAGTTCTTC
>TRBD1|NA|TRBV30|TRBJ2-5
CAWTDRGFGTQYF
TGTGCCTGGACGGACAGGGGGTTCGGGACCCAGTACTTC
>TRBD2|NA|TRBV5-1|TRBJ2-1
CASSIIPLADNEQFF
TGCGCCAGCAGCATAATCCCCCTAGCGGACAATGAGCAGTTCTTC
>NA|many|TRBV7-9|TRBJ1-4
CASSPSGARATNEKLFF
TGTGCCAGCAGCCCCTCAGGGGCGCGGGCAACTAATGAAAAACTGTTTTTT
>NA|few|TRBV14|TRBJ2-7
CASSQGARASEQYF
TGTGCCAGCAGCCAAGGCGCCAGGGCGAGCGAGCAGTACTTC
>NA|NA|TRBV30|TRBJ1-1
CAWTPGGNTEAFF
TGTGCCTGGACCCCAGGAGGGAACACTGAAGCTTTCTTT
>NA|NA|TRBV6-6|TRBJ1-4
CASSYGPPEGEKLFF
TGTGCCAGCAGTTACGGACCCCCAGAGGGTGAAAAACTGTTTTTT
>NA|NA|TRBV7-6|TRBJ2-7
CASSLLAGYEQYF
TGTGCCAGCAGCTTACTAGCAGGATACGAGCAGTACTTC
>TRBD2|NA|TRBV29-1|TRBJ2-3
CSAPSGRATDTQYF
TGCAGCGCCCCAAGCGGGAGAGCCACAGATACGCAGTATTTT
>TRBD2|once|TRBV7-8|TRBJ2-5
CASSLKAGVSQETQYF
TGTGCCAGCAGCTTAAAAGCGGGAGTTTCTCAAGAGACCCAGTACTTC
>NA|NA|TRBV25-1|TRBJ2-3
CASSEFIGGIDTQYF
TGTGCCAGCAGTGAATTTATCGGGGGTATAGATACGCAGTATTTT
>NA|NA|TRBV5-4|TRBJ2-2
CASSLVASNTGELFF
TGTGCCAGCAGCTTGGTGGCATCGAACACCGGGGAGCTGTTTTTT
>NA|NA|TRBV7-9|TRBJ1-2
CASSLTGNDYGYTF
TGTGCCAGCAGCTTAACGGGTAACGACTATGGCTACACCTTC
>NA|NA|TRBV18|TRBJ1-1
CASSPSLGGNTEAFF
TGTGCCAGCTCACCATCGCTTGGAGGGAACACTGAAGCTTTCTTT
>TRBD1|NA|TRBV27|TRBJ1-6
CASSYTTTGGGSPLHF
TGTGCCAGCAGTTACACCACGACAGGGGGGGGCTCACCCCTCCACTTT
>NA|NA|TRBV7-8|TRBJ1-5
CASSSRGGPSNQPQHF
TGTGCCAGCAGCTCCCGAGGGGGACCAAGCAATCAGCCCCAGCATTTT
>NA|NA|TRBV15|TRBJ1-4
CATSRGQANEKLFF
TGTGCCACCAGCAGGGGTCAGGCTAATGAAAAACTGTTTTTT
>NA|NA|TRBV30|TRBJ2-2
CAWGPAGNTGELFF
TGTGCCTGGGGGCCGGCCGGGAACACCGGGGAGCTGTTTTTT